The clone carrying this TCR beta chain was seen a handful of times. Its antigen is unknown. Germline values: CDR1 MDHEN, CDR2 SYDVKM. V was clipped by 5 bases and J by 0 bases, with 17 bases between them. The CDR3 consists of 17 residues. This record belongs to a study of T-cell reconstitution after alpha-beta-depleted transplantation in children. Unique molecular identifiers were built into the TCRbeta library. Using its own MiXCR run on the PCR reads, TCRdb lists one record per CDR3 protein. The table shows about 500,000 distinct CDR3 sequences, with around 10% occurring only once. Study-level findings and limits: Newly made T cells mostly supplied T-cell counts and diversity one year after transplant. It was reported that alpha-beta T cells came from several hundred expanded graft clones (about two months after transplant).

This TCR derives from a female patient aged 2-15 years who had a stem cell transplant for aplastic anemia, so the T cells may come from the graft donor. Sample: PBMCs, mostly from graft donor cells, taken 180 days after TCRalphabeta/CD19-depleted stem cell transplant. The chain combines TRBV28 with TRBJ2-1; D is possibly TRBD2 (7 bases). CDR3 nucleotides: TGTGCCAGCAGTGGAGTAGGGGGGGTAGGCTCCTACAATGAGCAGTTCTTC. Translation gives CASSGVGGVGSYNEQFF.